This passage covers 15 T cell receptor beta chains from one sample sequenced in a study of CD8 T cells in ankylosing spondylitis. Each CDR3 protein gets one entry after TCRdb re-called the 5' RACE reads with MiXCR. Here the sample spans 45,000 to 60,000 distinct CDR3 sequences, 6.5% to 8% being singletons. The specimen was blood, either unsorted or a sorted T cell fraction (not recorded which). The origin of the receptors is a female donor with ankylosing spondylitis or in good health (not recorded which).

This clonotype was seen ten or more times. The chain recombines TRBV7-9 with TRBJ2-3; weak D call: TRBD2 (6 bases). The CDR3 sequence is 15 residues long. V was cut by 5 bases and J by 2 bases, with 14 bases left in between. CDR1 is SEHNR, CDR2 FQNEAQ, per germline (reference sequence). CDR3 protein: CASSTGLGDTDTQYF. The CDR3 region has the DNA TGTGCCAGCAGCACGGGACTTGGTGACACAGATACGCAGTATTTT.

This clonotype was seen a few times. The chain couples TRBV11-2 to TRBJ2-3, with D possibly being TRBD2 (7 bases). The ends were cut back, 1 base at V and 5 bases at J, with 22 bases in the middle. Looked up from germline, CDR1 is SGHAT and CDR2 is FQNNGV. The CDR3 length is 18 residues. Here the CDR3 reads CASSLVPGGNLLIDTQYF. In DNA, the CDR3 is TGTGCCAGCAGCTTAGTTCCGGGGGGCAATTTGCTCATAGATACGCAGTATTTT.

This clonotype occurred many times. The chain couples TRBV12-3 or TRBV12-4 to TRBJ2-2, with unresolved D. Trimming took 3 bases from V and 3 from J, leaving 8 bases between them. CDR3 size: 14 residues. CDR3 loop: CASSLIGDTGELFF. The CDR3 nucleotides are TGTGCCAGCAGTTTGATTGGAGACACCGGGGAGCTGTTTTTT.

This clonotype was recorded at least ten times. The genes are TRBV12-3 or TRBV12-4 and TRBJ2-1; D gene uncertain. This CDR3 comprises 11 residues. Trimming removed 3 bases at V and 12 bases at J, with 9 bases between. DNA for the CDR3: TGTGCCAGCAGTTTCGGCAGTCTGCAGTTCTTC. Amino acid sequence: CASSFGSLQFF.

This clonotype showed up many times. The CDR3 DNA reads as TGCAGTGCTCAGAAGCGGGGTAGCTCCTACAATGAGCAGTTCTTC. This sequence encodes CSAQKRGSSYNEQFF. The V call is TRBV20-1, the J call TRBJ2-1, with 7 bases identical to TRBD2. The CDR3 loop spans 15 amino acids. The J segment lost 0 bases and the V segment lost 5 bases, leaving 7 bases of the junction unmatched. The germline V gene encodes CDR1 DFQATT and CDR2 SNEGSKA (reference sequence).

This clonotype was seen ten or more times. The rearrangement joins TRBV20-1 to TRBJ2-5; possibly TRBD2 for D (6 bases). V was shortened by 4 bases and J by 0 bases, with 9 bases between the two germline ends. This CDR3 region has 13 residues. Germline values: CDR1 DFQATT, CDR2 SNEGSKA (reference sequence). Here the CDR3 reads CSANGRDQETQYF. The CDR3, as DNA: TGCAGTGCTAACGGGAGAGACCAAGAGACCCAGTACTTC.

This clonotype has a count of ten or more. The genes are TRBV15 and TRBJ2-3; D is perhaps TRBD1 or TRBD2 (6 bases each). Germline V gives CDR1 LNHNV, CDR2 YYDKDF (reference sequence). The CDR3 runs to 16 residues. The V gene lost 4 bases and the J gene lost 0 bases, with 14 bases spanning the gap. CDR3 in DNA: TGTGCCACCAGCACCCATCCGGGGGCAAGCACAGATACGCAGTATTTT. Translated: CATSTHPGASTDTQYF.

This clonotype occurred many times. The V gene is TRBV6-5, the J gene TRBJ1-5; possibly TRBD1 for D (5 bases). Germline CDR1 is MNHEY and CDR2 is SVGAGI. CDR3 length: 14 amino acids. V was shortened by 6 bases and J by 0 bases, with 9 bases between the two germline ends. The CDR3 DNA follows: TGTGCCAGCAGGCAGGGCTATAGCAATCAGCCCCAGCATTTT. This sequence encodes CASRQGYSNQPQHF.

Comments on this clonotype: Compared with germline, one end of the junction differs, possibly owing to a read error. The V call is TRBV5-5, the J call TRBJ2-3, with D tentatively TRBD1 (5 bases). CDR1 and CDR2 from the germline V gene are SGHKS and YYEKEE (reference sequence). The CDR3 runs 14 residues. CDR3 sequence reads: CASRLTSRTGTQYF. CDR3 in DNA: TGTGCCAGCAGGCTGACGTCCCGCACAGGTACGCAGTATTTT. Together with reference TRBV5-5 and TRBJ2-3, the CDR3 gives the full variable domain: DAGVTQSPTHLIKTRGQQVTLRCSPISGHKSVSWYQQVLGQGPQFIFQYYEKEERGRGNFPDRFSARQFPNYSSELNVNALLLGDSALYLCASRLTSRTGTQYFGPGTRLTVL.

This clonotype was observed at least ten times. The chain combines TRBV6-1 with TRBJ2-3; 7 nucleotides line up with TRBD1. This CDR3 comprises 16 residues. Germline trimming cut 6 bases from V and 2 bases from J; bases unmatched to any gene: 11. The germline CDR1 and CDR2 sequences are MNHNS and SASEGT. The CDR3 sequence: CASRNTGTDSTDTQYF. Written as DNA, the CDR3 is TGTGCCAGCAGGAACACCGGGACAGATTCCACAGATACGCAGTATTTT.

There are many counts of this clonotype. The V gene is TRBV7-6, the J gene TRBJ1-5; perhaps TRBD1 as D (5 bases). V lost 2 bases, J lost 0 bases, and 17 bases lay in between. CDR1 and CDR2 from the germline V gene are SGHVS and FNYEAQ. CDR3 length: 18 residues. The CDR3 region has the DNA TGTGCCAGCAGCTTATTAGAGCCAGGGAGTTTTAGCAATCAGCCCCAGCATTTT. Its protein is CASSLLEPGSFSNQPQHF.

Within the sample, this clonotype is medium-sized (0.01 to 0.1%). This chain uses TRBV20-1 with TRBJ1-1, with D possibly TRBD1 on 5 matching bases. The germline CDR1 and CDR2 sequences are DFQATT and SNEGSKA (reference sequence). The CDR3 is made up of 15 amino acids. Between the trimmed V and J ends, which lost 6 bases and 4 bases, there was a span of 21 bases. The CDR3 sequence: CSAPPVPGSGTEAFF. The CDR3 bases are TGCAGTGCCCCCCCGGTTCCAGGGAGCGGCACTGAAGCTTTCTTT.

The sample holds many counts of this clonotype. This chain joins TRBV5-1 and TRBJ1-3; D not resolved. CDR3 length: 14 residues. V shed 0 bases and J shed 5 bases, with 9 bases lying between them. CDR1 is SGHRS, CDR2 YFSETQ, per germline. Written as DNA, the CDR3 is TGCGCCAGCAGCTTGGATGGGAGGAGAAACACCATATATTTT. Translating gives CASSLDGRRNTIYF.

This clonotype was recorded many times. The chain employs TRBV6-2 or TRBV6-3 and TRBJ2-1, with 9 bases matching TRBD2. CDR1 is MNHEY and CDR2 is SVGEGT in the germline V gene. The CDR3 covers 17 residues. J gave up 7 bases and V 5 bases, and 15 bases lay outside the gene matches. CDR3 sequence reads: CASSPYQGLAPWNEQFF. In DNA form, the CDR3 reads TGTGCCAGCAGTCCGTACCAGGGACTAGCCCCTTGGAATGAGCAGTTCTTC.

This clonotype has at least ten counts. The chain couples TRBV28 to TRBJ2-7, with D possibly called TRBD1 or TRBD2 (6 bases each). The CDR3 covers 14 residues. Germline V gene lookup returns CDR1 MDHEN and CDR2 SYDVKM. The V end lost 6 bases, the J end lost 6 bases, and 18 bases lay between the germline ends. The CDR3 DNA reads TGTGCCAGCAGCCCGGGACAAAGGAGGGGCGAGCAGTACGTC. Amino acid sequence: CASSPGQRRGEQYV.